A single sample is the source of the 12 T cell receptor beta chains below, sequenced in a study of blood T cells in healthy people across ages. A second PCR of roughly 7 to 11 cycles used a sample-barcoded 5' primer and a J-beta primer mix. TCRdb passed the 5' RACE reads through MiXCR, listing each CDR3 protein once. The table shows about 640,000 distinct CDR3 sequences, with approximately 59% occurring only once. Sample: blood. These receptors came from a man aged 60-69 years in good health.

This chain joins TRBV9 and TRBJ2-1; the match to TRBD2 covers 10 bases. Germline V gene sequence: CDR1 SGDLS, CDR2 YYNGEE. J gave up 14 bases and V 2 bases, and 4 bases lay outside the gene matches. The CDR3 contains 12 residues. The CDR3, as DNA: TGTGCCAGCAGCGTCACTAGCGGGGTAAAGTTCTTC. Translating gives CASSVTSGVKFF.

V is TRBV9 and J is TRBJ2-5; TRBD2 is a possible D gene (5 bases). Germline V gives CDR1 SGDLS, CDR2 YYNGEE. CDR3 length: 16 amino acids. The V and J ends lost 0 bases and 1 base respectively, with 13 bases between them. This CDR3 is CASSVGGLSSQETQYF. CDR3 bases: TGTGCCAGCAGCGTAGGAGGACTTTCCTCCCAAGAGACCCAGTACTTC. The full variable domain, completed using reference TRBV9 and TRBJ2-5, is DSGVTQTPKHLITATGQRVTLRCSPRSGDLSVYWYQQSLDQGLQFLIQYYNGEERAKGNILERFSAQQFPDLHSELNLSSLELGDSALYFCASSVGGLSSQETQYFGPGTRLLVL.

A single count supports this clonotype. J is TRBJ1-5 and V is TRBV6-6, with D hard to call. V lost 2 bases to trimming and J lost 4 bases, with 15 bases between them. This CDR3 comprises 16 residues. Per the germline V gene, CDR1 is MNHNY and CDR2 is SVGAGI (reference sequence). In DNA form, the CDR3 reads TGTGCCAGCAGTTACGGCGGCGGTCAGAAGAATCAGCCCCAGCATTTT. Translating it yields CASSYGGGQKNQPQHF.

V gene TRBV11-1 combines with J gene TRBJ2-1; 10 bases fit TRBD1. The CDR3 totals 21 residues. Germline lookup yields CDR1 SGHAT and CDR2 FQDESV (reference sequence). V was clipped by 7 bases and J by 6 bases; unmatched bases: 27. CDR3 loop: CASNFPGKYTEGQGMINEQFF. DNA for the CDR3: TGTGCCAGCAACTTTCCGGGAAAATACACGGAGGGACAGGGGATGATCAATGAGCAGTTCTTC.

The rearrangement joins TRBV5-1 to TRBJ2-7; D is tentatively TRBD1 or TRBD2 (5 bases each). The germline V gene has CDR1 SGHRS and CDR2 YFSETQ. The CDR3 loop spans 14 amino acids. Trimming shortened V by 2 bases and J by 3 bases, and 12 bases separated the two germline ends. CDR3 residues: CASSFGGRVYEQYF. The CDR3 region has the DNA TGCGCCAGCAGCTTTGGGGGAAGGGTCTACGAGCAGTACTTC. Supplemented by reference TRBV5-1 and TRBJ2-7, the full variable domain reads KAGVTQTPRYLIKTRGQQVTLSCSPISGHRSVSWYQQTPGQGLQFLFEYFSETQRNKGNFPGRFSGRQFSNSRSEMNVSTLELGDSALYLCASSFGGRVYEQYFGPGTRLTVT.

J is TRBJ1-2 and V is TRBV20-1; D may be TRBD1 (5 bases). Germline loops: CDR1 DFQATT, CDR2 SNEGSKA (reference sequence). This CDR3 has 14 residues. Trimming took 3 bases from V and 2 from J, leaving 13 bases between them. The CDR3 bases are TGCAGTGCTAGTGAGGGACTTCAGAACTATGGCTACACCTTC. This encodes CSASEGLQNYGYTF.

V and J are TRBV29-1 and TRBJ1-4; D is perhaps TRBD1 (5 bases). V was pared by 7 bases and J by 0 bases, with 15 bases between. The CDR3 runs to 15 residues. Germline CDR1 reads SQVTM; CDR2 reads ANQGSEA. The CDR3 DNA is TGCAGCGGGAGGGCAGGGTCGGCAACTAATGAAAAACTGTTTTTT. As protein: CSGRAGSATNEKLFF.

The genes are TRBV7-9 and TRBJ2-5; TRBD2 agrees at 9 bases. TRBJ2-7 explains the end of the DNA better; the J call may be wrong. The CDR3 loop spans 15 amino acids. Germline assignment: CDR1 SEHNR and CDR2 FQNEAQ (reference sequence). CDR3 amino acids: CASSTEASGEREQYF. The CDR3 coding sequence is TGTGCCAGCAGCACTGAGGCTAGCGGGGAACGCGAGCAGTACTTC.

The V gene is TRBV6-5, the J gene TRBJ1-2; D gene uncertain. CDR3 length equals 13 residues. Trimming left V 6 bases short and J 8 bases short, with 16 bases between. Per germline, CDR1 MNHEY and CDR2 SVGAGI. CDR3 in DNA: TGTGCCAGCAGGCCTGGGGTTCTGGAGGGCTACACCTTC. Encoded protein: CASRPGVLEGYTF.

This clonotype has more than one count but fewer than ten. This chain connects TRBV4-1 to TRBJ2-6; D may be TRBD1 (5 bases). CDR3 size: 17 residues. Germline V CDR1 and CDR2: MGHRA, YSYEKL. V lost 1 base and J lost 1, with 11 bases in between. The CDR3 DNA reads TGCGCCAGCAGCCAAGGTAGGGGCAGATCTGGGGCCAACGTCCTGACTTTC. Amino acids: CASSQGRGRSGANVLTF.

The chain joins TRBV6-5 to TRBJ2-5; D may match TRBD1 or TRBD2 (5 bases each). CDR3 length equals 16 residues. Trimming removed 0 bases at V and 5 bases at J, with 16 bases between. Germline V gene data show CDR1 as MNHEY and CDR2 as SVGAGI. The CDR3 here is CASSYSIRGAEETQYF. CDR3 in DNA: TGTGCCAGCAGTTACTCGATCCGAGGGGCTGAGGAGACCCAGTACTTC.

This clonotype was observed a few times. The chain has TRBV12-3 or TRBV12-4 and TRBJ2-7; D possibly corresponds to TRBD2 (6 bases). The CDR3 has 14 residues. V shed 3 bases and J shed 5 bases, with 14 bases lying between them. The CDR3 spells CASSFETRTDEQYF. In nucleotides, the CDR3 is TGTGCCAGCAGTTTTGAGACTAGGACCGACGAGCAGTACTTC.